Detailed here is one TCR beta chain. CDR1 is LGHNA, CDR2 YNFKEQ, per germline. Trimming cost V 4 bases and J 6 bases; bases outside gene matches: 7. The CDR3 runs 15 residues. This sample stems from a study of T cell changes during pregnancy in multiple sclerosis. Using immunoSEQ multiplex PCR, the repertoire was profiled, and TCRdb retains in-frame clones only, with some absent. The sample contains about 42,000 clones, 75% to 95% of which appear only once. The genes are TRBV4-2 and TRBJ2-4; 9 bases match TRBD1. Source: CD4+ T cells from peripheral blood mononuclear cells, taken in the second trimester of pregnancy. The sequence was obtained from a female donor in good health, enrolled as a control in a pregnancy study. The CDR3 sequence: CASSPQTGGGNIQYF. The CDR3 region has the DNA TGTGCCAGCAGCCCACAGACAGGGGGAGGAAACATTCAGTACTTC.